The 18 T cell receptor beta chains presented below share a single source sample, sequenced in a study of T-cell memory formation after mild COVID-19. TCRdb analysed the 5' RACE reads with MiXCR anew, one entry per CDR3 protein. The table lists 100,000 to 130,000 distinct CDR3 sequences, 18% of them singletons, with approximately 5.1% in the top ten. The sequenced sample was PBMCs or a T cell subset sorted from them (not recorded which). The receptors stem from a man aged 18 to 29 who had mild COVID-19 (a few samples of this study predate the infection). Cell type and time point are not known.

This clonotype has more than one count but fewer than ten. This chain uses TRBV7-2 with TRBJ2-3; no clear D gene. Trimming shortened V by 4 bases and J by 6 bases, and 8 bases separated the two germline ends. This CDR3 region has 12 residues. Germline assignment: CDR1 SGHTA and CDR2 FQGNSA. This chain's CDR3 is CASSYTDDTQYF. In nucleotides, the CDR3 is TGTGCCAGCAGCTACACCGACGATACGCAGTATTTT.

The chain couples TRBV6-1 to TRBJ2-5; the D gene is possibly TRBD1 (5 bases). The V end lost 0 bases, the J end lost 4 bases, and 12 bases lay between the germline ends. Germline values: CDR1 MNHNS, CDR2 SASEGT. This CDR3 is 15 amino acids long. The CDR3 region has the DNA TGTGCCAGCAGTGAAGCATACTCCAGGGTAGAGACCCAGTACTTC. Translation gives CASSEAYSRVETQYF.

This clonotype was picked up a small number of times. This rearrangement joins TRBV7-2 to TRBJ2-7; D may match TRBD1 or TRBD2 (5 bases each). V lost 6 bases, J lost 6 bases, and 15 bases lay in between. Looked up from germline, CDR1 is SGHTA and CDR2 is FQGNSA. This CDR3 is built from 13 residues. The CDR3: CASRLDGTGEQYV. The DNA of the CDR3 is TGTGCCAGCAGGCTAGACGGGACGGGCGAGCAGTACGTC.

This clonotype was detected only a few times. The chain couples TRBV20-1 to TRBJ2-5, with D tentatively TRBD1 or TRBD2 (5 bases each). This CDR3 has 13 residues. Germline V gene data show CDR1 as DFQATT and CDR2 as SNEGSKA (reference sequence). DNA for the CDR3: TGCAGCCCCCGAGGGGCGTCGGGGGAGACCCAGTACTTC. It translates to CSPRGASGETQYF.

V and J are TRBV20-1 and TRBJ1-1; D not resolved. Germline values: CDR1 DFQATT, CDR2 SNEGSKA (reference sequence). V lost 1 base, J lost 1 base, and 4 bases lay in between. This CDR3 spans 12 amino acids. The CDR3 coding sequence is TGCAGTGCTAGAGGCCCGAACACTGAAGCTTTCTTT. Its protein is CSARGPNTEAFF.

About this clonotype: A read error may produce the germline difference seen at one junction end. V usage is TRBV7-9 and J usage is TRBJ2-3; 9 nucleotides match TRBD2. The CDR3 has 11 amino acids. Germline CDR1 reads SEHNR; CDR2 reads FQNEAQ (reference sequence). The CDR3 spells CASSAGTSPLF. The CDR3 nucleotides read TGTGCCAGCAGCGCCGGGACTAGCCCACTTTTT.

V gene TRBV24-1 combines with J gene TRBJ2-2; 9 bases map to TRBD2. Germline V CDR1 and CDR2: KGHDR, SFDVKD. The CDR3 loop spans 17 amino acids. The trim removed 3 bases at V and 4 bases at J, leaving 8 bases unmatched. CDR3 DNA: TGTGCCACCAGTGATCGGGGGACTAGCCCAGGCACCGGGGAGCTGTTTTTT. Protein sequence: CATSDRGTSPGTGELFF.

This clonotype came up many times. V usage is TRBV2 and J usage is TRBJ2-3; D is unclear. V was pared by 5 bases and J by 0 bases, with 18 bases between. Looked up from germline, CDR1 is SNHLY and CDR2 is FYNNEI. The CDR3 has 17 residues. The CDR3 DNA follows: TGTGCCAGCAGTCCCTTTATCGAAGTATTGAGCACAGATACGCAGTATTTT. Amino acids: CASSPFIEVLSTDTQYF. The whole variable domain, remainder taken from reference TRBV2 and TRBJ2-3, is EPEVTQTPSHQVTQMGQEVILRCVPISNHLYFYWYRQILGQKVEFLVSFYNNEISEKSEIFDDQFSVERPDGSNFTLKIRSTKLEDSAMYFCASSPFIEVLSTDTQYFGPGTRLTVL.

This clonotype has a count of ten or more. The chain joins TRBV7-9 to TRBJ2-3, with D hard to call. Trimming removed 3 bases at V and 0 bases at J, with 7 bases between. Germline V lookup: CDR1 SEHNR, CDR2 FQNEAQ (reference sequence). This CDR3 region has 14 residues. CDR3 residues: CASSFVLSTDTQYF. DNA of the CDR3: TGTGCCAGCAGCTTTGTGTTAAGCACAGATACGCAGTATTTT.

This clonotype was detected a few times. The rearrangement links TRBV7-8 to TRBJ1-5; possible D gene TRBD1, 5 bases. V was cut by 4 bases and J by 6 bases, with 16 bases left in between. CDR1 is SGHVS, CDR2 FQNEAQ, per germline. The CDR3 sequence is 15 residues long. CDR3 amino acids: CASSYSRGSSQPQHF. The CDR3 region has the DNA TGTGCCAGCAGCTACAGTCGGGGGTCAAGTCAGCCCCAGCATTTT. Together with reference TRBV7-8 and TRBJ1-5, the CDR3 gives the full variable domain: GAGVSQSPRYKVAKRGQDVALRCDPISGHVSLFWYQQALGQGPEFLTYFQNEAQLDKSGLPSDRFFAERPEGSVSTLKIQRTQQEDSAVYLCASSYSRGSSQPQHFGDGTRLSIL.

The rearrangement links TRBV7-9 to TRBJ1-1; D uncertain. CDR3 length equals 10 residues. Trimming cost V 5 bases and J 7 bases, with 5 bases left between them. The germline CDR1 and CDR2 sequences are SEHNR and FQNEAQ (reference sequence). CDR3 sequence (DNA): TGTGCCAGCAGCGGAAATGAAGCTTTCTTT. This codes for CASSGNEAFF.

The chain couples TRBV6-6 to TRBJ1-1; no clear D. The ends were cut back, 0 bases at V and 1 base at J, with 15 bases in the middle. Germline V gene sequence: CDR1 MNHNY, CDR2 SVGAGI (reference sequence). The CDR3 is made up of 17 amino acids. CDR3 sequence reads: CASSYSGATRANTEAFF. The CDR3 coding sequence is TGTGCCAGCAGTTACTCAGGAGCAACCCGAGCGAACACTGAAGCTTTCTTT.

This clonotype was seen only a few times. The V and J genes are TRBV7-2 and TRBJ2-1; the match to TRBD2 covers 8 bases. The CDR3 spans 15 residues. Looked up from germline, CDR1 is SGHTA and CDR2 is FQGNSA. J was trimmed by 6 bases and V by 1 base; bases with no gene match: 5. CDR3 in DNA: TGTGCCAGCAGCTTAGTCCGGCTAGCGGGCAATGAGCAGTTCTTC. Translating gives CASSLVRLAGNEQFF.

This clonotype was counted ten times or more. The rearrangement links TRBV6-5 to TRBJ2-7, with 9 bases that match TRBD1. This CDR3 region has 14 residues. Germline assignment: CDR1 MNHEY and CDR2 SVGAGI. Losses at the gene ends were 5 bases for V and 5 bases for J; bases not matched to a gene: 7. The CDR3 region is CASSDWDRANEQYF. The CDR3 bases are TGTGCCAGCAGTGACTGGGACAGGGCCAACGAGCAGTACTTC.

The chain employs TRBV12-3 or TRBV12-4 and TRBJ1-1; D not certain. This CDR3 contains 16 residues. The V end was cut by 5 bases, the J end by 4 bases, with 20 bases between. In DNA form, the CDR3 reads TGTGCCAGCAGTCCCCGCTTGGGAAGGATGGGCACTGAAGCTTTCTTT. It specifies CASSPRLGRMGTEAFF.

In this sample, this clonotype turned up a few times. The J gene is TRBJ1-1, the V gene TRBV12-3 or TRBV12-4; no firm D call. The CDR3 totals 14 residues. V was pared by 3 bases and J by 2 bases, with 10 bases between. The CDR3 DNA follows: TGTGCCAGCAGTTTTAGTCGGATAAACACTGAAGCTTTCTTT. This gives the protein CASSFSRINTEAFF.

The chain combines TRBV9 with TRBJ2-3, with 11 bases matching TRBD2. J was trimmed by 5 bases and V by 3 bases; bases with no gene match: 5. CDR3 length equals 15 residues. The germline V gene encodes CDR1 SGDLS and CDR2 YYNGEE. This chain's CDR3 is CASSGSGGAVDTQYF. The CDR3 DNA reads TGTGCCAGCAGCGGTAGCGGGGGGGCCGTAGATACGCAGTATTTT. Drawing the rest from reference TRBV9 and TRBJ2-3, the complete variable domain is DSGVTQTPKHLITATGQRVTLRCSPRSGDLSVYWYQQSLDQGLQFLIQYYNGEERAKGNILERFSAQQFPDLHSELNLSSLELGDSALYFCASSGSGGAVDTQYFGPGTRLTVL.

The V and J genes are TRBV18 and TRBJ2-7; TRBD1 is a possible D gene (6 bases). With 5 bases removed from V and 2 bases from J, the gap between germline ends came to 13 bases. Germline V CDR1 and CDR2: KGHSH, LQKENI. This CDR3 is built from 14 residues. CDR3 coding DNA: TGTGCCAGCTCAGAAAAACAGGGCCCCTACGAGCAGTACGTC. Translation gives CASSEKQGPYEQYV.